This T cell receptor (beta chain) derives from a study of OX40 agonist ivuxolimab in advanced cancers. Study information: Patients received ivuxolimab, an agonistic anti-OX40 (CD134) antibody. People in dose escalation had one of these cancers: hepatocellular carcinoma, melanoma, renal cell or head and neck cancer. Previous treatment with anti-PD-1, anti-PD-L1 or anti-CTLA-4 therapy was allowed; over 35% had received some.

This clone was found once. Its antigen is currently unknown. This CDR3 is built from 18 residues. V lost 1 base and J lost 3; bases outside the gene matches: 6. From germline, CDR1 is GTSNPN and CDR2 SVGIG (reference sequence). Study-wide results and limits: Relative to CD4+, CD8+ T cells held more expanded clones on average.

The table came from immunoSEQ multiplex PCR; TCRdb's copy has only in-frame clones and leaves some out. The table lists some 50,000 clones, 70% to 90% of them singletons. This clonotype originated in an adult with an advanced solid tumor such as melanoma, head and neck, liver or kidney cancer. Sequencing was performed on CD4+ or CD8+ T cells sorted from blood, taken in a trial of the OX40 agonist ivuxolimab. The chain employs TRBV30 and TRBJ2-2; 15 bases fit TRBD2. The CDR3 reads CAWSAGGLAGGYTGELFF. In DNA, the CDR3 is TGTGCCTGGAGTGCGGGGGGACTAGCGGGAGGATACACCGGGGAGCTGTTTTTT.